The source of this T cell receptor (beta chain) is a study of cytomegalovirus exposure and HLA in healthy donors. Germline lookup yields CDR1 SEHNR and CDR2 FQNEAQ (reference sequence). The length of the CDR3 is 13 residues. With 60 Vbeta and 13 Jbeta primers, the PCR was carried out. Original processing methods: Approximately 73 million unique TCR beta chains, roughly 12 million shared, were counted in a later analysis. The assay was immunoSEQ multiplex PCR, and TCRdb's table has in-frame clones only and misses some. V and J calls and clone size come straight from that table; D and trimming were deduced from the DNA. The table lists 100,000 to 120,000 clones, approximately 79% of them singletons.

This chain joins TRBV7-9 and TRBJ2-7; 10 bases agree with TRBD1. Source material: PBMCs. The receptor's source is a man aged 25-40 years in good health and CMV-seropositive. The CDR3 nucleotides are TGTTCCTCCCGGGGACAGGGGACTTACGAGCAGTACTTC. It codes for CSSRGQGTYEQYF.